The clone carrying this TCR beta chain was seen more than once but under ten times. Germline V gene sequence: CDR1 LNHDA, CDR2 SQIVND (reference sequence). This CDR3 is 12 amino acids long. Trimming left V 4 bases short and J 8 bases short, with 6 bases between. This sample stems from a study of blood T cell repertoires in COVID-19. The wider study: Sites in the United States, Italy and Spain provided acute and convalescent COVID-19 samples. PBMCs, B-cell-depleted T cells, or T cells provided the cDNA or gDNA that made up the material.

Clones were read by immunoSEQ multiplex PCR, and TCRdb kept only the in-frame ones, dropping some. The sample lists tens of thousands of clones, around nine tenths seen once, with about 0.4% in the top ten. The chain has TRBV19 and TRBJ1-6, with D unresolved. Sequencing was done on a sample of peripheral blood. This sequence was found in a human donor in a cohort sampled during active COVID-19. The CDR3 loop is CASSTTDSPLHF. The CDR3, as DNA: TGTGCCAGTAGTACCACGGATTCACCCCTCCACTTT.